This T cell receptor (beta chain) comes out of a study of T-cell reconstitution after alpha-beta-depleted transplantation in children. Study outcomes and limitations: From surviving recipient T cells and thymic progenitors came the high day-60 TCRbeta diversity observed in some patients. Alpha-beta T cells about two months after transplant reportedly derived from several hundred expanded graft clones. T-cell counts and diversity were attributed mostly to newly produced T cells one year after transplant.

This clonotype showed up just a few times. Its matching antigen is unknown. For TCRbeta, the library was prepared with unique molecular identifiers. TCRdb called the PCR reads again in MiXCR, with one record for every CDR3 protein. The repertoire holds about 300,000 distinct CDR3 sequences, over 7% seen once, with approximately 8.2% in the top ten. CDR1 and CDR2 from the germline V gene are SGHRS and YFSETQ. J gave up 3 bases and V 0 bases, and 4 bases lay outside the gene matches. The CDR3 runs to 16 residues. The sample here was peripheral blood, taken 360 days after TCRalphabeta/CD19-depleted stem cell transplant. The sequence came from a female patient between 2 and 15 years old who had a stem cell transplant for Fanconi anemia, so the T cells may come from the graft donor. This chain uses TRBV5-1 with TRBJ2-5, with 11 bases identical to TRBD2. CDR3 loop: CASSLGATSGEETQYF. The CDR3 coding sequence is TGCGCCAGCAGCTTGGGGGCGACTAGCGGGGAAGAGACCCAGTACTTC.